This T cell receptor beta chain derives from a study of cytomegalovirus exposure and HLA in healthy donors. General study results and limits: Later analysis identified 16,951 TCR beta sequences associated with HLA alleles, using a false discovery rate threshold of 0.05. Immune exposure information comprised only CMV serostatus. Rare sequences made up most TCRs, while some public TCRs were found in many donors. In a later analysis, HLA-associated beta chains showed higher expansion and lower generation probabilities than comparable chains.

Germline lookup yields CDR1 MDHEN and CDR2 SYDVKM. This CDR3 has 15 amino acids. The V gene end was trimmed by 2 bases and the J gene end by 7 bases; junction bases not matched to a gene: 8. Turning to this clone: Its antigen remains unknown.

In the PCR, 60 Vbeta and 13 Jbeta primers were used. Data came from immunoSEQ multiplex PCR; TCRdb stores just in-frame clones and leaves some out. The table records more than 140,000 clones, roughly four fifths of them present only once. This rearrangement joins TRBV28 to TRBJ2-1, with 7 bases identical to TRBD1. The material sequenced was PBMCs. This sequence originates from a female donor in good health and CMV-seronegative. The CDR3 bases are TGTGCCAGCAGTTTAGGGGACAGTAGAGCGAATGAGCAGTTCTTC. Encoded protein: CASSLGDSRANEQFF.